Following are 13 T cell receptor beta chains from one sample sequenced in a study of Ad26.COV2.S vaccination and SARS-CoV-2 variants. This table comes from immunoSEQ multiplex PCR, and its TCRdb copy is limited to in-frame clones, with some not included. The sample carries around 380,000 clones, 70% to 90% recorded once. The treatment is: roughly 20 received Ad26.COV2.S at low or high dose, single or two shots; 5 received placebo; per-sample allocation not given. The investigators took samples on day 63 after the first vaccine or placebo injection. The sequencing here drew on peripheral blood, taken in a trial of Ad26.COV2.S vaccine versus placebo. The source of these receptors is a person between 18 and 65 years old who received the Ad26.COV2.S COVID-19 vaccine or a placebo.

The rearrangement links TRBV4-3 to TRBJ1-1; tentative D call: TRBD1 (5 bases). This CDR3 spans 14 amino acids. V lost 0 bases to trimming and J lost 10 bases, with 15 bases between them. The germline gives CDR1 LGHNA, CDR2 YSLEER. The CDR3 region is CASSQDLGASGAFF. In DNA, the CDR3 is TGCGCCAGCAGCCAAGATTTAGGGGCGTCGGGAGCTTTCTTT.

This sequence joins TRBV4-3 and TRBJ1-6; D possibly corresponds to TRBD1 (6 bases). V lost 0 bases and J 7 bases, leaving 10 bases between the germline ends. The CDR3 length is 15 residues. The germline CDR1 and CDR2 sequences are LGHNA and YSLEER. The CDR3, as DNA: TGCGCCAGCAGCCAAGATAGGACAGCCAATTCACCCCTCCACTTT. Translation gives CASSQDRTANSPLHF.

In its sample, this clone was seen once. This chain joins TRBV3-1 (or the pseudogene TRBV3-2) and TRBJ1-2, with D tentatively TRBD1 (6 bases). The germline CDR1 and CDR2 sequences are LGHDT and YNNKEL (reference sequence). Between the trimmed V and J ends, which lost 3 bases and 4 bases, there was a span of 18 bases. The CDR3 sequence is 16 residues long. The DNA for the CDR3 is TGTGCCAGCAGCCATGAGCAGGGGCGGGGATCCTATGGCTACACCTTC. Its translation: CASSHEQGRGSYGYTF.

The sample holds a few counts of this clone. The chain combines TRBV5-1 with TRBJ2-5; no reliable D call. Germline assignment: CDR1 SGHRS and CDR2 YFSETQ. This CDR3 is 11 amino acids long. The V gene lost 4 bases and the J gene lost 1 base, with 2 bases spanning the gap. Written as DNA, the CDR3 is TGCGCCAGCAGCACCCAAGAGACCCAGTACTTC. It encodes CASSTQETQYF.

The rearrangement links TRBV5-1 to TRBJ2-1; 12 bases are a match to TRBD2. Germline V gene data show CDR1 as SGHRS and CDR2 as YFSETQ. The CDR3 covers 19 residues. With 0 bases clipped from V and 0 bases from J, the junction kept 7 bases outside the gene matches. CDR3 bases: TGCGCCAGCAGCTTGGCCCCTAGCGGGGGGGGGAGCTCCTACAATGAGCAGTTCTTC. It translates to CASSLAPSGGGSSYNEQFF.

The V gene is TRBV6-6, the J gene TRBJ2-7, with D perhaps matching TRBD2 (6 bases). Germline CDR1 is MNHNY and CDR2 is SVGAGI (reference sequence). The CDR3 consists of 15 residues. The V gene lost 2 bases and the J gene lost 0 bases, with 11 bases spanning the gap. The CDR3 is CASSYPLGGSYEQYF. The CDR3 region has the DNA TGTGCCAGCAGTTACCCTCTCGGGGGCTCCTACGAGCAGTACTTC.

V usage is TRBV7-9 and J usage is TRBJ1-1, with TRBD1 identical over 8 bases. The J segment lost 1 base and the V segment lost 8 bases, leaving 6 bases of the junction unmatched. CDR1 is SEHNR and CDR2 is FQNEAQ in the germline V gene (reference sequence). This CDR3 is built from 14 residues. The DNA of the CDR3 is TGTGCCAGCCAGACAGGGGTGGAGAACACTGAAGCTTTCTTT. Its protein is CASQTGVENTEAFF.

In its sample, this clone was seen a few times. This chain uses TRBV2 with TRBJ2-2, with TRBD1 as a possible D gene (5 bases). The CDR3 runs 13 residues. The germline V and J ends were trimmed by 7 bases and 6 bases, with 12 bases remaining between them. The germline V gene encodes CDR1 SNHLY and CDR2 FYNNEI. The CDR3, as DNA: TGTGCCAGCATGTGGCAGGGCGCCGGGGAGCTGTTTTTT. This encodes CASMWQGAGELFF.

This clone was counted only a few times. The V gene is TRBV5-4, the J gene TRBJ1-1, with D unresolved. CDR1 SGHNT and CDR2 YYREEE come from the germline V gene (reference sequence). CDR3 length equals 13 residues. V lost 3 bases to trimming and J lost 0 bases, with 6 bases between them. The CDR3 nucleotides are TGTGCCAGCAGCTCTAACATGAACACTGAAGCTTTCTTT. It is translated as CASSSNMNTEAFF.

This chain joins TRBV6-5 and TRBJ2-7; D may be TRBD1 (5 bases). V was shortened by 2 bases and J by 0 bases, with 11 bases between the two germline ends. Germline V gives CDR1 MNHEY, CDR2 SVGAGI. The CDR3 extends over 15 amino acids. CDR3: CASSYIGQGSYEQYF. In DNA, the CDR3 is TGTGCCAGCAGTTACATTGGGCAGGGCTCCTACGAGCAGTACTTC.

Written as DNA, the CDR3 is TGCGCCAGCAGCCAAGATCGGAGTAGCGGCTACACCTTC. Its translation is CASSQDRSSGYTF. The V gene is TRBV4-3, the J gene TRBJ1-2; D remains unclear. Germline-derived CDR1 and CDR2 are LGHNA and YSLEER. CDR3 size: 13 residues. The germline V and J ends were trimmed by 0 bases and 8 bases, with 10 bases remaining between them.

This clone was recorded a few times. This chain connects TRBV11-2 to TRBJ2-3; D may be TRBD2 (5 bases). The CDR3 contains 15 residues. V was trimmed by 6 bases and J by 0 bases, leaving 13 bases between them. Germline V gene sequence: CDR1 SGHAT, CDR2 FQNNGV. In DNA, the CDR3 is TGTGCCAGCAGTTATCGGGATGCTAGCACAGATACGCAGTATTTT. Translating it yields CASSYRDASTDTQYF.

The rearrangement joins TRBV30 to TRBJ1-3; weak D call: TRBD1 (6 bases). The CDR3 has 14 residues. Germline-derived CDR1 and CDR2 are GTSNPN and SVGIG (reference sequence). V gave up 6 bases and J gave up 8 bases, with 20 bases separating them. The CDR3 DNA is TGTGCCTGTAGCGGGACACCGCATGGGGACACCATATATTTT. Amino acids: CACSGTPHGDTIYF.